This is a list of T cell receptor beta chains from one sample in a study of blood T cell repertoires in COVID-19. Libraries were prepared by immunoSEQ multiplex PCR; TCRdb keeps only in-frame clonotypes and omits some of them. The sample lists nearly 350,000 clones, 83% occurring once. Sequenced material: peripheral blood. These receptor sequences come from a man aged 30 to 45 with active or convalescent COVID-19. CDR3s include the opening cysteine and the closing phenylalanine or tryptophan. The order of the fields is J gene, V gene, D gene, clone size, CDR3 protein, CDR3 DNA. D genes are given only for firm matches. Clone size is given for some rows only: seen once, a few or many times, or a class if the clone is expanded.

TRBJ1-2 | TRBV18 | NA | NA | CASSPGVDRSYGYTF | TGTGCCAGCTCACCTGGGGTAGACAGGTCCTATGGCTACACCTTC
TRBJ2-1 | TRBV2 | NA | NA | CASSGNRVNEQFF | TGTGCCAGCAGCGGAAACAGGGTAAATGAGCAGTTCTTC
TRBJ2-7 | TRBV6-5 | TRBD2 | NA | CASSYSYASGDHEQYF | TGTGCCAGCAGTTACTCGTATGCTAGCGGGGACCACGAGCAGTACTTC
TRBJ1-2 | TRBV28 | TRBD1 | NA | CASSTGQAIYGYTF | TGTGCCAGCAGTACGGGACAGGCCATCTATGGCTACACCTTC
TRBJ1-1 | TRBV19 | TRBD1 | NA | CASGTGDPGTEAFF | TGTGCCAGTGGGACAGGGGATCCGGGGACTGAAGCTTTCTTT
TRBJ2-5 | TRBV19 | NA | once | CASSIGAEETQYF | TGTGCCAGTAGTATTGGGGCCGAGGAGACCCAGTACTTC
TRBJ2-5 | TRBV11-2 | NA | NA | CASSPVYSQETQYF | TGTGCCAGCAGTCCTGTGTACAGCCAAGAGACCCAGTACTTC
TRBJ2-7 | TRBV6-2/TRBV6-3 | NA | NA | CASSYPLRQTSSYFYEQYF | TGTGCCAGCAGTTACCCTCTCCGACAGACTAGTAGCTACTTCTACGAGCAGTACTTC
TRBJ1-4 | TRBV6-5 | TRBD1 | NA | CASRPGQGGEKLFF | TGTGCCAGCAGGCCGGGACAGGGAGGAGAAAAACTGTTTTTT
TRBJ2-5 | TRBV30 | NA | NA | CAWTLTGETQYF | TGTGCCTGGACATTGACGGGGGAGACCCAGTACTTC
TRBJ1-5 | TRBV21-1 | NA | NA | CASSKAGQGDNNQPQHF | TGTGCCAGCAGCAAAGCGGGGCAGGGGGATAACAATCAGCCCCAGCATTTT
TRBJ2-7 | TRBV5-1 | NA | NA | CASSPDLAKPYEQYF | TGCGCCAGCAGCCCTGACCTAGCAAAGCCCTACGAGCAGTACTTC
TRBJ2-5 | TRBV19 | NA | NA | CASSPRTYQETQYF | TGTGCCAGTAGTCCAAGGACTTACCAAGAGACCCAGTACTTC
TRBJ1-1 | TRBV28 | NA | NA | CASSPSTTTEAFF | TGTGCCAGCAGTCCCTCGACAACCACTGAAGCTTTCTTT
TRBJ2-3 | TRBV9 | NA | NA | CASSISPGLGHTQYF | TGTGCCAGCAGCATTAGTCCCGGGTTGGGGCATACGCAGTATTTT
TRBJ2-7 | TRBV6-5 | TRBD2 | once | CASSRAGDVYEQYF | TGTGCCAGCAGTAGAGCGGGAGATGTCTACGAGCAGTACTTC
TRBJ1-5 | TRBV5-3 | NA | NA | CARGLLWEERSNQPQHF | TGTGCCAGAGGTCTACTTTGGGAGGAACGGAGCAATCAGCCCCAGCATTTT
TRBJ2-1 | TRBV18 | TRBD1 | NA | CASSLLGQGALGNEQFF | TGTGCCAGCTCACTCCTGGGACAGGGGGCGCTCGGAAATGAGCAGTTCTTC
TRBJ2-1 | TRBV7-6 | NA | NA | CASSLSGRGNEQFF | TGTGCCAGCAGCTTATCGGGGCGGGGAAATGAGCAGTTCTTC
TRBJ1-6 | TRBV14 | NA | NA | CASSQVGAENSPLHF | TGTGCCAGCAGCCAAGTAGGGGCAGAGAATTCACCCCTCCACTTT
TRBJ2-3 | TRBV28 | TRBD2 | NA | CASSPPQGAGVAGGPPDTQYF | TGTGCCAGCAGTCCCCCTCAGGGGGCGGGAGTAGCGGGAGGGCCGCCAGATACGCAGTATTTT
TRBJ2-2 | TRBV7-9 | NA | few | CASSFTETGELFF | TGTGCCAGCAGCTTCACAGAAACCGGGGAGCTGTTTTTT
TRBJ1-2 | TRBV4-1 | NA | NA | CASSQEALTNYGYTF | TGCGCCAGCAGCCAAGAGGCTCTTACTAACTATGGCTACACCTTC
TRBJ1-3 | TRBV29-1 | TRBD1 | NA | CSVGVGTGRGNTIYF | TGCAGCGTTGGGGTGGGGACAGGGCGTGGAAACACCATATATTTT
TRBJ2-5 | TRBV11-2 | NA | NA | CASSPFGETQYF | TGTGCCAGCAGCCCCTTCGGGGAGACCCAGTACTTC
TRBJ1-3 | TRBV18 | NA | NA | CASSPGPDTIYF | TGTGCCAGCTCACCAGGGCCGGACACCATATATTTT
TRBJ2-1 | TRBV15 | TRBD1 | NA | CATSRGVTGGENEQFF | TGTGCCACCAGCAGGGGGGTGACAGGGGGCGAAAATGAGCAGTTCTTC
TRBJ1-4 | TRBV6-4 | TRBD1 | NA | CASGRDRGEKLFF | TGTGCCAGCGGAAGGGACAGGGGTGAAAAACTGTTTTTT
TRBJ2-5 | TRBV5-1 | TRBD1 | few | CASSPRTGQETQYF | TGCGCCAGCAGCCCCCGGACAGGCCAAGAGACCCAGTACTTC
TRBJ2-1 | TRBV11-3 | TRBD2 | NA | CASSFGGRASNEQFF | TGTGCCAGCAGCTTCGGCGGGAGGGCCTCAAATGAGCAGTTCTTC
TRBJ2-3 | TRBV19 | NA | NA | CASSIDRGPPGDTQYF | TGTGCCAGTAGTATAGATCGGGGTCCGCCCGGAGATACGCAGTATTTT
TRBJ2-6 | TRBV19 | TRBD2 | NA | CASSKREGLGANVLTF | TGTGCCAGTAGTAAGCGGGAGGGCCTTGGGGCCAACGTCCTGACTTTC
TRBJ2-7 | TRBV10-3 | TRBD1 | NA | CAISRQGLTYEQYF | TGTGCCATCAGTAGACAGGGGCTAACCTACGAGCAGTACTTC
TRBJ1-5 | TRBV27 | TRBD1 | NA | CASRLAGQISNQPQHF | TGTGCCAGCAGATTAGCGGGACAGATTAGCAATCAGCCCCAGCATTTT
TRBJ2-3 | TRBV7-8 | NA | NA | CASSLGAGEDTQYF | TGTGCCAGCAGCTTAGGAGCAGGGGAAGATACGCAGTATTTT
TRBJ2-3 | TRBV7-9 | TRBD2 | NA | CASSPGLAGGSDTQYF | TGTGCCAGCAGCCCGGGACTAGCGGGAGGGTCGGATACGCAGTATTTT
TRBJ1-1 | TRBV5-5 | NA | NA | CASSLLLLTVLNTEAFF | TGTGCCAGCAGCTTGTTGCTTTTAACGGTCCTGAACACTGAAGCTTTCTTT
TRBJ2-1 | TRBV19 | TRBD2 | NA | CASSMRGGRDEQFF | TGTGCCAGTAGTATGCGGGGGGGCAGAGATGAGCAGTTCTTC
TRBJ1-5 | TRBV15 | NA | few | CATGTGSPFNQPQHF | TGTGCCACCGGTACAGGTTCACCCTTCAATCAGCCCCAGCATTTT
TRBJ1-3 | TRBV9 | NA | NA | CASSVDGLGNTIYF | TGTGCCAGCAGCGTAGACGGTCTTGGAAACACCATATATTTT
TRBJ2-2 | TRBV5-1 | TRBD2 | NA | CASSSLTSGRFTGELFF | TGCGCCAGCAGCTCGCTTACTAGCGGGCGGTTCACCGGGGAGCTGTTTTTT
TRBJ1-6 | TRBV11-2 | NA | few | CASSLVRGKPLHF | TGTGCCAGCAGCTTAGTACGGGGGAAACCCCTCCACTTT
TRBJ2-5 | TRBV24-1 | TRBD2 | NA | CATSEDIAGVMETQYF | TGTGCCACCAGTGAGGACATAGCGGGGGTGATGGAGACCCAGTACTTC
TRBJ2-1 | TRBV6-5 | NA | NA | CASSSDSRTYNEQFF | TGTGCCAGCAGTTCCGACAGCCGAACTTACAATGAGCAGTTCTTC
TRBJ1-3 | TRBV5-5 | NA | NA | CASSWEGFPGNTIYF | TGTGCCAGCAGCTGGGAGGGGTTTCCTGGAAACACCATATATTTT